The entry below describes one T cell receptor beta chain. The antigen is not known. TCRdb's copy holds only in-frame clones and misses some; the assay was immunoSEQ multiplex PCR. The profile shows about 140,000 clones, around 84% of them singletons. The sample originates from a study of T cell responses to AZD1222 COVID-19 vaccine. Study-level findings and limits: Nearly half of spike-specific TCRs reportedly go after variant regions that carry no mutations. The repertoires were collected only after the peak T cell response. Spike-specific TCR breadth and depth rose after two AZD1222 doses. Most donors were white British and more were female, and clonal diversity was possibly underestimated.

The V gene end was trimmed by 5 bases and the J gene end by 5 bases; junction bases not matched to a gene: 13. In germline, CDR1 is SGHAT, CDR2 FQNNGV. The CDR3 covers 17 residues. This rearrangement joins TRBV11-2 to TRBJ2-2; 8 bases are a match to TRBD1. This TCR derives from an adult in good health. The sequencing used peripheral blood, collected on day 0 of AZD1222 vaccination. The CDR3 protein is CASSPLERTGRTGELFF. Written as DNA, the CDR3 is TGTGCCAGCAGCCCCTTAGAAAGGACAGGGCGGACCGGGGAGCTGTTTTTT.